One and the same sample provided the 21 T cell receptor beta chains below, sequenced in a study of preoperative IRX-2 immunotherapy in early breast cancer. Treatment in this sample: preoperative locoregional IRX-2 cytokine immunotherapy. Profiling relied on immunoSEQ multiplex PCR, and the TCRdb table lists in-frame clones only, not all of them. The data show 60,000 or so clones, approximately 94% seen once. Collection took place from a patient treated with IRX-2 immunotherapy. The source is a human donor with breast cancer.

The V gene is TRBV5-1, the J gene TRBJ2-2; no clear D gene. The V end lost 2 bases, the J end lost 1 base, and 3 bases lay between the germline ends. CDR1 is SGHRS, CDR2 YFSETQ, per germline. The CDR3 totals 13 residues. CDR3 sequence (DNA): TGCGCCAGCAGCTTCTTGAACACCGGGGAGCTGTTTTTT. Translating it yields CASSFLNTGELFF.

The chain employs TRBV2 and TRBJ1-4, with D possibly being TRBD1 (6 bases). The germline V gene has CDR1 SNHLY and CDR2 FYNNEI. CDR3 length: 15 residues. V was shortened by 6 bases and J by 0 bases, with 11 bases between the two germline ends. The CDR3 region is CASRTDSATNEKLFF. DNA of the CDR3: TGTGCCAGCAGGACGGACAGTGCAACTAATGAAAAACTGTTTTTT.

The V call is TRBV11-3, the J call TRBJ2-7, with 9 nucleotides matching TRBD2. CDR1 SGHNT and CDR2 YENEEA come from the germline V gene. The CDR3 extends over 15 amino acids. With 6 bases clipped from V and 2 bases from J, the junction kept 8 bases outside the gene matches. The DNA for the CDR3 is TGTGCCAGCAGTTCGGGGGTAGCGGGAGCCTACGAGCAGTACTTC. Translating it yields CASSSGVAGAYEQYF.

The gene calls are TRBV30 and TRBJ1-2; D gene uncertain. The CDR3 spans 14 residues. The V end lost 5 bases, the J end lost 4 bases, and 17 bases lay between the germline ends. The germline CDR1 and CDR2 sequences are GTSNPN and SVGIG (reference sequence). CDR3 loop: CAWAHPPGAYGYTF. The CDR3 DNA follows: TGTGCCTGGGCGCACCCTCCGGGAGCCTATGGCTACACCTTC. Looking up the rest from reference TRBV30 and TRBJ1-2 gives the full variable domain: SQTIHQWPATLVQPVGSPLSLECTVEGTSNPNLYWYRQAAGRGLQLLFYSVGIGQISSEVPQNLSASRPQDRQFILSSKKLLLSDSGFYLCAWAHPPGAYGYTFGSGTRLTVV.

This clone was found a few times. The rearrangement joins TRBV5-1 to TRBJ2-7; D is unclear. CDR3 length equals 11 residues. The V gene lost 4 bases and the J gene lost 6 bases, with 8 bases spanning the gap. Germline loops: CDR1 SGHRS, CDR2 YFSETQ. The CDR3 coding sequence is TGCGCCAGCAGCGCTGAGGTCGAGCAGTACTTC. Amino acid sequence: CASSAEVEQYF.

The rearrangement uses TRBV28 and TRBJ1-5; D is possibly TRBD1 (5 bases). The length of the CDR3 is 14 residues. The V gene lost 11 bases and the J gene lost 0 bases, with 14 bases spanning the gap. The germline gives CDR1 MDHEN, CDR2 SYDVKM. The CDR3 bases are TGTGCCCTCCGGGGGGGGAATAGCAATCAGCCCCAGCATTTT. It encodes CALRGGNSNQPQHF.

Only one count was recorded for this clone. The rearrangement joins TRBV6-1 to TRBJ1-5; D unresolved. This CDR3 has 14 residues. Germline V CDR1 and CDR2: MNHNS, SASEGT. Trimming removed 6 bases at V and 0 bases at J, with 9 bases between. The CDR3 region is CASSRLDSNQPQHF. The CDR3 DNA follows: TGTGCCAGCAGCCGACTGGATAGCAATCAGCCCCAGCATTTT.

The chain links TRBV18 to TRBJ2-3, with D unresolved. Germline V CDR1 and CDR2: KGHSH, LQKENI. The CDR3 covers 12 residues. Trimming removed 5 bases from V and 3 bases from J, with 6 bases in between. The CDR3 nucleotides are TGTGCCAGCTCAAGAGTTACAGATACGCAGTATTTT. It is translated as CASSRVTDTQYF.

The chain uses TRBV19 and TRBJ1-5; 7 positions agree with TRBD1. The CDR3 length is 17 residues. J lost 2 bases, V lost 3 bases, and 10 bases had no gene match. CDR1 is LNHDA and CDR2 is SQIVND in the germline V gene (reference sequence). The chain's CDR3 is CASSINEGALGNQPQHF. CDR3 DNA sequence: TGTGCCAGTAGTATTAATGAGGGGGCGCTTGGCAATCAGCCCCAGCATTTT.

The J gene is TRBJ2-3, the V gene TRBV4-1; maybe TRBD1 (8 bases). V dropped 8 bases and J dropped 4 bases, with 16 bases sitting between them. CDR3 length: 14 residues. CDR1 MGHRA and CDR2 YSYEKL come from the germline V gene. The CDR3 here is CASRYRGRADTQYF. The DNA for the CDR3 is TGCGCCAGCCGATACAGGGGGAGGGCAGATACGCAGTATTTT.

The chain combines TRBV25-1 with TRBJ1-2, with 7 bases that match TRBD1. V dropped 4 bases and J dropped 4; count of bases not matched to a gene: 9. CDR1 MGHDK and CDR2 SYGVNS come from the germline V gene. The CDR3 is 15 residues long. CDR3 DNA: TGTGCCAGCAGTGTCTCCGGGACAGACTTCTATGGCTACACCTTC. Translating it yields CASSVSGTDFYGYTF.

V is TRBV27 and J is TRBJ2-2; 7 bases fit TRBD2. Germline V gene lookup returns CDR1 MNHEY and CDR2 SMNVEV (reference sequence). CDR3 length: 15 amino acids. V lost 5 bases, J lost 6 bases, and 9 bases stayed unmatched. The DNA of the CDR3 is TGTGCCAGCAGTCTAGGCGGGAGAAGCGCCGGGGAGCTGTTTTTT. This translates into CASSLGGRSAGELFF.

V and J are TRBV4-2 and TRBJ2-3; D possibly corresponds to TRBD2 (6 bases). This CDR3 is 16 amino acids long. Per germline, CDR1 LGHNA and CDR2 YNFKEQ. The germline V and J ends were trimmed by 6 bases and 2 bases, with 18 bases remaining between them. CDR3 sequence (DNA): TGTGCCAGCAGTCGGGAGCCCAGGCCATTCACAGATACGCAGTATTTT. Translating it yields CASSREPRPFTDTQYF.

The chain uses TRBV28 and TRBJ2-2, with D tentatively TRBD2 (6 bases). This CDR3 spans 14 amino acids. Germline V gene sequence: CDR1 MDHEN, CDR2 SYDVKM. Deletions cut 2 bases from V and 5 bases from J, with 9 bases between. The CDR3 DNA sequence: TGTGCCAGCAGTTTACCGGGGGTGACCGGGGAGCTGTTTTTT. Its protein product is CASSLPGVTGELFF.

The chain is built from TRBV6-6 and TRBJ1-5; 9 nucleotides agree with TRBD1. CDR3 size: 13 residues. Germline V gene data show CDR1 as MNHNY and CDR2 as SVGAGI (reference sequence). After removal of 5 bases from V and 11 bases from J, the junction contained 7 bases not matched to a gene. Written as DNA, the CDR3 is TGTGCCAGCAGTCTCCTGCGACAGGGGGCCCAGCATTTT. It specifies CASSLLRQGAQHF.

This clone was recorded only once. V is TRBV7-9 and J is TRBJ2-3, with no clear D. Looked up from germline, CDR1 is SEHNR and CDR2 is FQNEAQ (reference sequence). V dropped 6 bases and J dropped 4 bases, with 14 bases sitting between them. There are 14 residues in the CDR3. This CDR3 is CASRALRSADTQYF. Written as DNA, the CDR3 is TGTGCCAGCAGGGCTCTTAGATCCGCAGATACGCAGTATTTT. Together with reference TRBV7-9 and TRBJ2-3, the CDR3 gives the full variable domain: DTGVSQNPRHKITKRGQNVTFRCDPISEHNRLYWYRQTLGQGPEFLTYFQNEAQLEKSRLLSDRFSAERPKGSFSTLEIQRTEQGDSAMYLCASRALRSADTQYFGPGTRLTVL.

This chain connects TRBV4-3 to TRBJ2-5, with 9 bases lining up with TRBD2. The J call could be wrong; TRBJ2-7 is a better fit for the DNA end. Looked up from germline, CDR1 is LGHNA and CDR2 is YSLEER. This CDR3 has 16 amino acids. CDR3 in amino acids: CASSQGLAGVLHEQYF. The CDR3 nucleotides read TGCGCCAGCAGCCAAGGTTTAGCGGGAGTGCTCCACGAGCAGTACTTC.

The chain combines TRBV19 with TRBJ2-1; D is uncertain. Germline V gives CDR1 LNHDA, CDR2 SQIVND (reference sequence). V was trimmed by 5 bases and J by 7 bases, leaving 18 bases between them. The CDR3 is 15 amino acids. The CDR3 loop is CASSSRRGRWNEQFF. The DNA for the CDR3 is TGTGCCAGTAGTTCCCGAAGAGGTAGGTGGAATGAGCAGTTCTTC.

This chain uses TRBV19 with TRBJ2-3; D call uncertain. CDR3 length: 16 residues. The V gene's germline CDR1 is LNHDA and CDR2 SQIVND (reference sequence). Trimming removed 4 bases from V and 2 bases from J, with 16 bases in between. The CDR3 reads CASSSRAVTLTDTQYF. DNA for the CDR3: TGTGCCAGTAGTAGCCGCGCAGTCACCCTCACAGATACGCAGTATTTT.

The CDR3 bases are TGTGCCAGCAGCCAAGACCCTCTTAGCGCCCAGTACCAAGAGACCCAGTACTTC. It is translated as CASSQDPLSAQYQETQYF. The V call is TRBV4-2, the J call TRBJ2-5; possibly TRBD2 for D (5 bases). V dropped 0 bases and J dropped 0 bases, with 17 bases sitting between them. The CDR3 runs 18 residues. CDR1 and CDR2 from the germline V gene are LGHNA and YNFKEQ.

This clone has only one observation. The DNA of the CDR3 is TGTGCCAGCAGCGTCGGGGGAATAGGAAACACCATATATTTT. This encodes CASSVGGIGNTIYF. V usage is TRBV9 and J usage is TRBJ1-3, with a weak D call TRBD1 (5 bases). V dropped 2 bases and J dropped 4 bases, with 10 bases sitting between them. The V gene's germline CDR1 is SGDLS and CDR2 YYNGEE. The CDR3 is 14 amino acids.